The 19 T cell receptor beta chains below all came from one sample that was sequenced in a study of blood T cell repertoires in COVID-19. The table came from immunoSEQ multiplex PCR; TCRdb's copy has only in-frame clones and leaves some out. The repertoire includes about 140,000 clones, around 84% of them detected once, and about a tenth sits in the top ten. Sequenced input: peripheral blood. Receptors were obtained from a man in his 60s with active or convalescent COVID-19.

V and J are TRBV27 and TRBJ1-5, with 7 bases identical to TRBD1. The V and J ends lost 5 bases and 7 bases, in that order; junction bases with no gene match: 5. This CDR3 is 13 amino acids long. Germline V gene data show CDR1 as MNHEY and CDR2 as SMNVEV (reference sequence). The CDR3 reads CASSLTGSQPQHF. Written as DNA, the CDR3 is TGTGCCAGCAGTCTGACAGGGAGCCAGCCCCAGCATTTT.

This clone was seen once. The V call is TRBV28, the J call TRBJ2-1; D not certain. Germline-derived CDR1 and CDR2 are MDHEN and SYDVKM. CDR3 length: 15 amino acids. Between the trimmed V and J ends, which lost 5 bases and 8 bases, there was a span of 19 bases. The CDR3 here is CASSIGGGGIDEQFF. CDR3 DNA sequence: TGTGCCAGCAGTATCGGCGGCGGTGGTATCGATGAGCAGTTCTTC.

V is TRBV7-2 and J is TRBJ2-1; TRBD2 matches at 7 bases. This CDR3 has 16 amino acids. Per the germline V gene, CDR1 is SGHTA and CDR2 is FQGNSA. V trimming: 5 bases; J trimming: 7 bases; junction bases outside the gene matches: 14. The CDR3 protein is CASSHDSGRSPNEQFF. Here the CDR3 DNA reads TGTGCCAGCAGCCACGATAGCGGGCGGAGCCCTAATGAGCAGTTCTTC.

Turning to this clone: Other DNA variants within this sample encode the same CDR3. J is TRBJ2-3 and V is TRBV29-1; 8 bases align to TRBD1. Losses at the gene ends were 6 bases for V and 0 bases for J; bases not matched to a gene: 2. Germline CDR1 and CDR2: SQVTM and ANQGSEA. The CDR3 spans 13 residues. CDR3 sequence reads: CSVRQGSTDTQYF. CDR3 nucleotide sequence: TGCAGCGTCAGACAGGGGAGCACAGATACGCAGTATTTT.

CDR3 sequence: CASSLPQGIGELFF. The CDR3 DNA reads TGCGCCAGCAGCTTGCCCCAGGGGATCGGGGAGCTGTTTTTT. The chain couples TRBV5-1 to TRBJ2-2, with a weak D call TRBD1 (6 bases). Germline V gene lookup returns CDR1 SGHRS and CDR2 YFSETQ. V was cut by 1 base and J by 7 bases, with 11 bases left in between. The CDR3 is 14 residues long.

The genes are TRBV7-2 and TRBJ2-1, with TRBD2 identical over 13 bases. CDR3 length equals 16 residues. From germline, CDR1 is SGHTA and CDR2 FQGNSA. Trimming removed 2 bases from V and 6 bases from J; junction bases left unmatched: 4. In DNA, the CDR3 is TGTGCCAGCAGCTTACCAGGACTAGCGGGGGCCAATGAGCAGTTCTTC. Protein: CASSLPGLAGANEQFF.

The rearrangement uses TRBV19 and TRBJ2-5; a weak D match, TRBD2 (8 bases). The CDR3 sequence is 15 residues long. The germline gives CDR1 LNHDA, CDR2 SQIVND (reference sequence). V gave up 6 bases and J gave up 0 bases, with 14 bases separating them. This chain's CDR3 is CASSRQGLDQETQYF. The CDR3 DNA sequence: TGTGCCAGTAGCCGACAGGGACTAGACCAAGAGACCCAGTACTTC. Variable domain in full (rest from reference TRBV19 and TRBJ2-5): DGGITQSPKYLFRKEGQNVTLSCEQNLNHDAMYWYRQDPGQGLRLIYYSQIVNDFQKGDIAEGYSVSREKKESFPLTVTSAQKNPTAFYLCASSRQGLDQETQYFGPGTRLLVL.

This rearrangement joins TRBV27 to TRBJ1-4, with TRBD1 as a possible D gene (5 bases). CDR1 is MNHEY, CDR2 SMNVEV, per germline (reference sequence). The CDR3 runs to 12 residues. V lost 5 bases and J lost 8, with 9 bases in between. CDR3 sequence: CASSPPGEKLFF. CDR3 DNA: TGTGCCAGCAGTCCCCCAGGGGAAAAACTGTTTTTT. Looking up the rest from reference TRBV27 and TRBJ1-4 gives the full variable domain: EAQVTQNPRYLITVTGKKLTVTCSQNMNHEYMSWYRQDPGLGLRQIYYSMNVEVTDKGDVPEGYKVSRKEKRNFPLILESPSPNQTSLYFCASSPPGEKLFFGSGTQLSVL.

The J gene is TRBJ2-1, the V gene TRBV5-1; TRBD2 might be the D (6 bases). The germline V gene encodes CDR1 SGHRS and CDR2 YFSETQ. Trimming took off 2 bases at V and 0 bases at J, with 6 bases between the two ends. This CDR3 has 14 residues. The CDR3 bases are TGCGCCAGCAGCTTCGGGAGCTCCTACAATGAGCAGTTCTTC. Protein: CASSFGSSYNEQFF.

The J gene is TRBJ2-2, the V gene TRBV7-8, with 8 bases lining up with TRBD2. This CDR3 is 16 amino acids long. CDR1 is SGHVS and CDR2 is FQNEAQ in the germline V gene. Germline trimming cut 2 bases from V and 3 bases from J; bases unmatched to any gene: 5. The CDR3 region has the DNA TGTGCCAGCAGCTTATTTATAGCGGGATACACCGGGGAGCTGTTTTTT. Translation gives CASSLFIAGYTGELFF.

DNA for the CDR3: TGTGCCAGCAGTTACTCCCCCGTTCGAGCTTTCTTT. This codes for CASSYSPVRAFF. The chain employs TRBV6-2 or TRBV6-3 and TRBJ1-1, with no clear D. Trimming removed 0 bases at V and 10 bases at J, with 9 bases between. The germline V gene has CDR1 MNHEY and CDR2 SVGEGT. This CDR3 spans 12 amino acids.

The chain is built from TRBV5-1 and TRBJ1-2, with 10 positions matching TRBD1. From germline, CDR1 is SGHRS and CDR2 YFSETQ. This CDR3 is 15 amino acids long. Germline trimming cut 4 bases from V and 4 bases from J; bases unmatched to any gene: 7. This chain's CDR3 is CASSPGQGVGYGYTF. As DNA, the CDR3 is TGCGCCAGCAGCCCCGGACAGGGGGTGGGCTATGGCTACACCTTC.

The gene calls are TRBV9 and TRBJ2-2, with 9 bases matching TRBD1. Trimming took 4 bases from V and 4 from J; bases not matched to a gene: 5. This CDR3 has 15 residues. The germline V gene has CDR1 SGDLS and CDR2 YYNGEE. Here the CDR3 DNA reads TGTGCCAGCAGCTCAGACAGGGGGATCACCGGGGAGCTGTTTTTT. Translated, it gives CASSSDRGITGELFF.

The chain couples TRBV30 to TRBJ2-7, with D hard to call. Trimming left V 2 bases short and J 12 bases short, with 11 bases between. CDR1 is GTSNPN, CDR2 SVGIG, per germline (reference sequence). The CDR3 consists of 10 residues. CDR3 sequence: CAWSPKPGYF. CDR3 in DNA: TGTGCCTGGAGTCCCAAGCCAGGGTACTTC.

For the CDR3, the DNA is TGTGCCAGCAGTCAGGGACAGGGAGTCAACAATGAGCAGTTCTTC. Translating gives CASSQGQGVNNEQFF. The chain combines TRBV27 with TRBJ2-1; the match to TRBD1 covers 9 bases. Germline CDR1 MNHEY, CDR2 SMNVEV (reference sequence). This CDR3 has 15 residues. With V trimmed by 5 bases and J by 5 bases, 7 bases remained unmatched.

This clone turned up a few times. The gene calls are TRBV7-8 and TRBJ1-2, with TRBD1 identical over 7 bases. Germline-derived CDR1 and CDR2 are SGHVS and FQNEAQ. V trimming: 3 bases; J trimming: 7 bases; junction bases outside the gene matches: 2. CDR3 size: 12 residues. The CDR3 region is CASSLTGLGYTF. The CDR3 DNA follows: TGTGCCAGCAGCTTGACAGGGCTTGGCTACACCTTC.

The chain combines TRBV19 with TRBJ1-1, with TRBD1 identical over 7 bases. There are 16 residues in the CDR3. The germline gives CDR1 LNHDA, CDR2 SQIVND (reference sequence). V shed 5 bases and J 1 base; nucleotides not matched to a gene: 10. The CDR3 coding sequence is TGTGCCAGTAGTTCCGGTCGGGACAGAGCGAACACTGAAGCTTTCTTT. This encodes CASSSGRDRANTEAFF.

V usage is TRBV5-4 and J usage is TRBJ2-7; perhaps TRBD2 as D (5 bases). The V gene's germline CDR1 is SGHNT and CDR2 YYREEE (reference sequence). Trimming pared 4 bases from V and 9 bases from J, leaving 23 bases between. The CDR3 has 15 amino acids. The CDR3 spells CASSRDSGSSGWQYV. The CDR3 region has the DNA TGTGCCAGCAGCCGAGATTCCGGGTCCTCGGGGTGGCAGTACGTC.

This chain links TRBV27 with TRBJ2-2; 8 bases agree with TRBD2. The CDR3 runs to 16 residues. The V and J ends lost 2 bases and 4 bases, in that order; junction bases with no gene match: 6. The germline V gene has CDR1 MNHEY and CDR2 SMNVEV (reference sequence). The CDR3 sequence: CASSLIGTRGTGELFF. The CDR3 bases are TGTGCCAGCAGTTTAATAGGGACTAGAGGCACCGGGGAGCTGTTTTTT.